This TCR beta chain was sequenced for a study of control samples from healthy donors and cancer patients. Profiling relied on immunoSEQ multiplex PCR, and the TCRdb table lists in-frame clones only, not all of them. This table has over 200,000 clones, over 75% appearing once. The germline V gene has CDR1 MRHNA and CDR2 SNTAGT. V lost 3 bases and J lost 6, with 15 bases in between. The CDR3 spans 15 residues. In this sample, this clone turned up many times. Sequencing used PBMCs. The receptor's source is a woman aged 55 to 70 with lung cancer. The J gene is TRBJ2-1, the V gene TRBV6-4, with a possible D match to TRBD2 (5 bases). Written as DNA, the CDR3 is TGTGCCAGCAGTGAAGGGCTAAACCGGGGCAATGAGCAGTTCTTC. It is translated as CASSEGLNRGNEQFF.